The 7 T cell receptor beta chains reported below all come from one sample, sequenced in a study of T cells in Graves' hyperthyroidism and ophthalmopathy. Amplified regions were TCR beta CDR3 sequences from RNA transcripts. HTBI primers were employed in a first-round RT-PCR of the TCR CDR3. TCRdb re-derived calls from the multiplex PCR reads in MiXCR, one entry per CDR3 protein. The sample lists around 420,000 distinct CDR3 sequences; around a sixth were seen once. The material sequenced was blood. Receptor source: a woman aged 18-35 years with Graves' hyperthyroidism.

This clonotype showed up just a few times. The gene calls are TRBV6-1 and TRBJ1-5; perhaps TRBD1 as D (5 bases). Trimming cost V 10 bases and J 2 bases, with 12 bases left between them. This CDR3 spans 13 amino acids. Germline-derived CDR1 and CDR2 are MNHNS and SASEGT. The DNA for the CDR3 is TGTGCCACCCTCCGGGGGGGCAATCAGCCCCAGCATTTT. Protein sequence: CATLRGGNQPQHF.

This clonotype was recorded at least ten times. The chain combines TRBV7-8 with TRBJ2-7, with D perhaps TRBD1 or TRBD2 (5 bases each). V was pared by 0 bases and J by 0 bases, with 9 bases between. Looked up from germline, CDR1 is SGHVS and CDR2 is FQNEAQ. This CDR3 comprises 15 residues. The CDR3 is CASSLAGRPSYEQYF. DNA of the CDR3: TGTGCCAGCAGCTTAGCGGGACGGCCCTCCTACGAGCAGTACTTC. Using reference TRBV7-8 and TRBJ2-7 for the parts outside the CDR3, the full variable domain is GAGVSQSPRYKVAKRGQDVALRCDPISGHVSLFWYQQALGQGPEFLTYFQNEAQLDKSGLPSDRFFAERPEGSVSTLKIQRTQQEDSAVYLCASSLAGRPSYEQYFGPGTRLTVT.

This clonotype was observed at least ten times. CDR3: CASSLRTGGQSSYNEQFF. Written as DNA, the CDR3 is TGTGCCAGCAGTCTGCGGACAGGGGGCCAAAGCTCCTACAATGAGCAGTTCTTC. The V gene is TRBV12-3 or TRBV12-4, the J gene TRBJ2-1; 11 bases are shared with TRBD1. The V gene end was trimmed by 5 bases and the J gene end by 0 bases; junction bases not matched to a gene: 9. This CDR3 spans 18 amino acids.

This clonotype was picked up many times. The rearrangement joins TRBV10-3 to TRBJ1-1; maybe TRBD1 (6 bases). Deletions cut 3 bases from V and 11 bases from J, with 16 bases between. The CDR3 is 13 residues long. Germline V gene data show CDR1 as ENHRY and CDR2 as SYGVKD. Written as DNA, the CDR3 is TGTGCCATCAGTGAAGCGGGAGGGGGGTCGGCTTTCTTT. As protein: CAISEAGGGSAFF.

This clonotype was detected many times. V usage is TRBV28 and J usage is TRBJ2-7, with D unresolved. From germline, CDR1 is MDHEN and CDR2 SYDVKM. V was clipped by 1 base and J by 5 bases, with 9 bases between them. This CDR3 has 13 amino acids. Here the CDR3 DNA reads TGTGCCAGCAGTTTATATCGTTGGGACGAGCAGTACTTC. Protein: CASSLYRWDEQYF. The complete variable domain, with remaining parts taken from reference TRBV28 and TRBJ2-7, reads DVKVTQSSRYLVKRTGEKVFLECVQDMDHENMFWYRQDPGLGLRLIYFSYDVKMKEKGDIPEGYSVSREKKERFSLILESASTNQTSMYLCASSLYRWDEQYFGPGTRLTVT.

This chain links TRBV20-1 with TRBJ1-4, with unresolved D. The CDR3 length is 11 residues. V lost 2 bases, J lost 5 bases, and 3 bases lay in between. Germline CDR1 and CDR2: DFQATT and SNEGSKA (reference sequence). The CDR3 DNA sequence: TGCAGTGCTAGACCCAATGAAAAACTGTTTTTT. Translation: CSARPNEKLFF.

The CDR3 is CSARHGLGYEQYF. The CDR3 DNA sequence: TGCAGTGCTAGACATGGACTAGGCTACGAGCAGTACTTC. The V gene is TRBV20-1, the J gene TRBJ2-7; 7 nucleotides match TRBD2. From germline, CDR1 is DFQATT and CDR2 SNEGSKA (reference sequence). The CDR3 has 13 amino acids. V shed 2 bases and J 3 bases; nucleotides not matched to a gene: 4.